This T cell receptor (beta chain) appears in the sequencing data of a study of T cell repertoires in cytomegalovirus infection. Study-wide context: The public TCR beta signatures pointed to both CMV infection and matching HLA type.

One entry per CDR3 protein results from TCRdb running MiXCR on the reads. The sample holds roughly 100,000 distinct CDR3 sequences, approximately 15% seen once. General study results and limits: Within the response measured ex vivo, HLA-C-restricted CMV-specific TCR beta clonotypes were dominant.

Regarding this clonotype: Its antigen is not known.

The CDR3 extends over 17 amino acids. Unmatched junction bases numbered 17, after V lost 8 bases and J lost 5 bases. The sequence came from a human donor in good health (CMV status not recorded). Some clones in this sample may be carry-over from other donors' samples. This sequence joins TRBV5-3 and TRBJ2-5; TRBD2 agrees at 11 bases. TRBV5-3 is an ORF, and what it does is uncertain. The source material was PBMCs. This CDR3 reads CASIAGLAGGLSETQYF. The CDR3 DNA reads as TGTGCCAGCATCGCGGGGCTAGCGGGGGGATTGTCCGAGACCCAGTACTTC.